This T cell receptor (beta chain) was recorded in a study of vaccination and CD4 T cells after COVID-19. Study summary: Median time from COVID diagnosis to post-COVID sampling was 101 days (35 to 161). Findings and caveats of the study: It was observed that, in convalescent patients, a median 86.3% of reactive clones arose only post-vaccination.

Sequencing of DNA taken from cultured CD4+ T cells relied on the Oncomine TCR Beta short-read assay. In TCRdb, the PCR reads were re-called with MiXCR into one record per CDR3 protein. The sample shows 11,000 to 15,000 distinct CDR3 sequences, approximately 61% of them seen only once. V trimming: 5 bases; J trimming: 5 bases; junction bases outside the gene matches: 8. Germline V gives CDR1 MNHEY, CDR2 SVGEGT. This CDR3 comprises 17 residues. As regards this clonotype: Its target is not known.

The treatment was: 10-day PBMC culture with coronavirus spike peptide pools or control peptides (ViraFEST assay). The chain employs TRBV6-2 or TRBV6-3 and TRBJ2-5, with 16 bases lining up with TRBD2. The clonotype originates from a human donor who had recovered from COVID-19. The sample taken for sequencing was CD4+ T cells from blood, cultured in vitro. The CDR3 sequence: CASSQGTSGRAAETQYF. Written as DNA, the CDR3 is TGTGCCAGCAGTCAAGGGACTAGCGGGAGGGCCGCGGAGACCCAGTACTTC.